Listed here are 12 T cell receptor beta chains from one sample, sequenced in a study of T cells after yellow fever vaccination (dated by TCRdb to the late 2010s). The treatment or condition tag for this specimen amounts to: live attenuated yellow fever vaccine strain. Library generation was performed with 5' RACE. The sequencer was an Illumina HiSeq 2500. The raw public data were reprocessed by TCRdb itself: fastp quality trimming at Q25, MiXCR clonotype calling, in-frame beta chains only. For every CDR3 protein sequence, its rows merge into one entry that carries the most common genes and DNA. A total of a few hundred thousand distinct CDR3 sequences appear in this sample, 6.2% of them only once. In total, the top ten clones hold approximately 15% of the sample. The input for sequencing was PBMCs, taken 5 days after the yellow fever booster vaccination. The receptors here all came from a young man who received the YFV17D yellow fever vaccine.

This clonotype has a handful of counts. The genes are TRBV12-3 or TRBV12-4 and TRBJ2-1, with D possibly being TRBD2 (5 bases). The CDR3 contains 14 residues. V shed 7 bases and J shed 12 bases, with 22 bases lying between them. The CDR3 spells CASISSTSRLGQFF. The CDR3 nucleotides read TGTGCCAGCATTTCCTCCACTAGTCGGCTGGGGCAGTTCTTC.

The rearrangement joins TRBV5-1 to TRBJ1-6; the D is unclear. Germline CDR1 and CDR2: SGHRS and YFSETQ. Trimming cost V 4 bases and J 10 bases, with 18 bases left between them. There are 15 residues in the CDR3. CDR3 sequence (DNA): TGCGCCAGCAGCCGATTCGACTCGGACCAATCACCCCTCCACTTT. This gives the protein CASSRFDSDQSPLHF.

V gene TRBV7-9 combines with J gene TRBJ2-1; possibly TRBD1 or TRBD2 for D (6 bases each). This CDR3 region has 13 residues. V lost 4 bases and J 13 bases, leaving 17 bases between the germline ends. Germline CDR1 and CDR2: SEHNR and FQNEAQ (reference sequence). The CDR3 region is CASSSPNGGLQFF. DNA of the CDR3: TGTGCCAGCAGCTCCCCAAACGGGGGCCTTCAGTTCTTC. Full variable domain (missing parts from reference TRBV7-9 and TRBJ2-1): DTGVSQNPRHKITKRGQNVTFRCDPISEHNRLYWYRQTLGQGPEFLTYFQNEAQLEKSRLLSDRFSAERPKGSFSTLEIQRTEQGDSAMYLCASSSPNGGLQFFGPGTRLTVL.

This clonotype has just a few counts. This chain joins TRBV6-5 and TRBJ2-7; perhaps TRBD1 as D (6 bases). CDR1 and CDR2 (germline): MNHEY, SVGAGI. This CDR3 region has 14 residues. V was pared by 4 bases and J by 2 bases, with 12 bases between. The CDR3 sequence: CASSFPGAAYEQYF. CDR3 in DNA: TGTGCCAGCAGTTTTCCAGGGGCCGCCTACGAGCAGTACTTC.

This clonotype was observed a handful of times. The chain is built from TRBV24-1 and TRBJ2-1; 7 bases fit TRBD2. V trimming: 4 bases; J trimming: 10 bases; junction bases outside the gene matches: 18. CDR3 length: 17 amino acids. Germline lookup yields CDR1 KGHDR and CDR2 SFDVKD. CDR3 sequence (DNA): TGTGCCACCAGTGAGTCCCTAGCGGATCCGAAGCTGGGGGAGCAGTTCTTC. It yields the protein CATSESLADPKLGEQFF.

The genes are TRBV5-1 and TRBJ2-7; maybe TRBD2 (5 bases). Trimming took 2 bases from V and 0 from J, leaving 21 bases between them. Germline lookup yields CDR1 SGHRS and CDR2 YFSETQ. The CDR3 has 18 amino acids. CDR3: CASSFRDYGRRSSYEQYF. DNA of the CDR3: TGCGCCAGCAGCTTTCGAGATTATGGGCGGAGGAGCTCCTACGAGCAGTACTTC.

The V and J genes are TRBV10-2 and TRBJ1-2; no reliable D call. Germline CDR1 is WSHSY and CDR2 is SAAADI. The V end lost 2 bases, the J end lost 4 bases, and 17 bases lay between the germline ends. The length of the CDR3 is 16 residues. The DNA for the CDR3 is TGCGCCAGCAGTGAGACATCCACGACCTCGAGCTATGGCTACACCTTC. Protein: CASSETSTTSSYGYTF.

CDR3 residues: CASSQDDLARNEQFF. In nucleotides, the CDR3 is TGTGCCAGCAGCCAAGATGACCTAGCGCGGAATGAGCAGTTCTTC. The V call is TRBV4-2, the J call TRBJ2-1; TRBD2 might be the D (6 bases). Germline assignment: CDR1 LGHNA and CDR2 YNFKEQ. The CDR3 contains 15 residues. The germline V and J ends were trimmed by 0 bases and 7 bases, with 13 bases remaining between them.

In its sample, this clonotype was seen many times. Here the CDR3 reads CASCEHGVAEAFF. The CDR3 nucleotides read TGTGCCAGCTGCGAGCATGGGGTGGCTGAAGCTTTCTTT. The chain has TRBV6-5 and TRBJ1-1, with no clear D. V shed 8 bases and J shed 6 bases, with 16 bases lying between them. The germline CDR1 and CDR2 sequences are MNHEY and SVGAGI. CDR3 length: 13 residues.

This clonotype was seen a few times. The gene calls are TRBV12-3 or TRBV12-4 and TRBJ2-1, with D hard to call. Trimming took off 6 bases at V and 9 bases at J, with 18 bases between the two ends. This CDR3 spans 14 amino acids. The CDR3 is CASRSDSTSFEQFF. As DNA, the CDR3 is TGTGCCAGCAGGTCCGACTCCACGTCTTTTGAGCAGTTCTTC.

This clonotype was observed a few times. This chain uses TRBV5-1 with TRBJ2-3, with D possibly matching TRBD2 (6 bases). The CDR3 sequence is 15 residues long. V lost 3 bases to trimming and J lost 3 bases, with 14 bases between them. Germline lookup yields CDR1 SGHRS and CDR2 YFSETQ. The CDR3, as DNA: TGCGCCAGCAGCTGGAGGGACGAGTCAACAGATACGCAGTATTTT. Its translation is CASSWRDESTDTQYF. Based on the CDR3 plus reference TRBV5-1 and TRBJ2-3, the full variable domain is KAGVTQTPRYLIKTRGQQVTLSCSPISGHRSVSWYQQTPGQGLQFLFEYFSETQRNKGNFPGRFSGRQFSNSRSEMNVSTLELGDSALYLCASSWRDESTDTQYFGPGTRLTVL.

This clonotype was picked up a small number of times. The J gene is TRBJ2-3, the V gene TRBV18, with 10 bases that match TRBD2. CDR1 KGHSH and CDR2 LQKENI come from the germline V gene. The CDR3 sequence is 15 residues long. V shed 2 bases and J 3 bases; nucleotides not matched to a gene: 2. The CDR3 loop is CASSPGLAVTDTQYF. CDR3 nucleotides: TGTGCCAGCTCACCAGGACTAGCGGTAACAGATACGCAGTATTTT.